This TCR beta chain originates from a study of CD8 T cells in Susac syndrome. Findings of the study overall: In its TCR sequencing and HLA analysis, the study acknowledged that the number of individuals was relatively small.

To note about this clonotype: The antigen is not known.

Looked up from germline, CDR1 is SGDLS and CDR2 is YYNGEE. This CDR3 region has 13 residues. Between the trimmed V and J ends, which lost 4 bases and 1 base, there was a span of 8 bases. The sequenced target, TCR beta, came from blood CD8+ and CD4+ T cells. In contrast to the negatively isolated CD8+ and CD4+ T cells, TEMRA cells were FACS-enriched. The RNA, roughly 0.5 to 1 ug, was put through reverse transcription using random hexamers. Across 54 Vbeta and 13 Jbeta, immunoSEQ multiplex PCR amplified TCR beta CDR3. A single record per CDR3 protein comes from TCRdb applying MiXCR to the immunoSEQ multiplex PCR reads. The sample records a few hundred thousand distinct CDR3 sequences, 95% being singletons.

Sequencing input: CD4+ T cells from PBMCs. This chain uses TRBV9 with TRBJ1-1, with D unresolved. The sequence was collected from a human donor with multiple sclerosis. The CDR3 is CASSTRQNTEAFF. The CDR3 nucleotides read TGTGCCAGCAGCACGAGACAGAACACTGAAGCTTTCTTT. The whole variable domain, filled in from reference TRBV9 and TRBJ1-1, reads DSGVTQTPKHLITATGQRVTLRCSPRSGDLSVYWYQQSLDQGLQFLIQYYNGEERAKGNILERFSAQQFPDLHSELNLSSLELGDSALYFCASSTRQNTEAFFGQGTRLTVV.